Only one count was recorded for the clone carrying this T cell receptor (beta chain). Its antigen is undetermined. The data belong to a study of T cell responses to AZD1222 COVID-19 vaccine. Points from the study as a whole: White British ancestry dominated among donors, who included more females, and clonal diversity was possibly underestimated. Spike-specific TCR depth and breadth grew after two AZD1222 doses. Without day 14 samples, only post-peak T cell repertoires were studied.

Assay: immunoSEQ multiplex PCR; the TCRdb copy retains only in-frame clones and omits some. The sample has around 160,000 clones; more than 85% are singletons. The CDR3 runs to 14 residues. Looked up from germline, CDR1 is SQVTM and CDR2 is ANQGSEA. Losses at the gene ends were 4 bases for V and 9 bases for J; bases not matched to a gene: 10. The genes are TRBV29-1 and TRBJ2-5, with 11 bases fitting TRBD2. Here the sequenced sample was peripheral blood, taken on day 0 of AZD1222 vaccination. The TCR sequence derives from an adult in good health. The CDR3 region is CSVAEVAGGPSQYF. The CDR3 bases are TGCAGCGTTGCGGAGGTAGCGGGAGGGCCGTCCCAGTACTTC.